This entry lists 9 T cell receptor beta chains sequenced from one sample in a study of Ad26.COV2.S vaccination and SARS-CoV-2 variants. Documented treatment: around 19 received Ad26.COV2.S at low or high dose, single or two shots; 5 received placebo; per-sample allocation not given. Samples came from day 63 after the first vaccine or placebo injection. The repertoire was sequenced with immunoSEQ multiplex PCR; TCRdb's copy has only in-frame clones and lacks some. The data contain around 450,000 clones, approximately 89% of them singletons. The sequenced sample was peripheral blood, obtained in a trial of Ad26.COV2.S vaccine versus placebo. The origin of the receptors is a person between 18 and 60 years old who received the Ad26.COV2.S COVID-19 vaccine or a placebo.

This clone has only a few counts. The V and J genes are TRBV5-4 and TRBJ1-6; the D is unclear. Trimming pared 4 bases from V and 7 bases from J, leaving 6 bases between. This CDR3 region has 12 residues. In germline, CDR1 is SGHNT, CDR2 YYREEE (reference sequence). DNA for the CDR3: TGTGCCAGCAGCCGGTCCAATTCACCCCTCCACTTT. Translation gives CASSRSNSPLHF.

The CDR3 DNA is TGTGCCAGCTCACCACCGAAGGGTCCGACATTCCTAGCCAAAAACATTCAGTACTTC. This codes for CASSPPKGPTFLAKNIQYF. V usage is TRBV18 and J usage is TRBJ2-4, with D uncertain. The V gene's germline CDR1 is KGHSH and CDR2 LQKENI. The CDR3 has 19 amino acids. Trimming stripped 0 bases from V and 0 bases from J, with 18 bases between.

The V call is TRBV3-1 (or the pseudogene TRBV3-2), the J call TRBJ2-3; TRBD2 aligns across 9 bases. Germline trimming cut 4 bases from V and 2 bases from J; bases unmatched to any gene: 13. Per germline, CDR1 LGHDT and CDR2 YNNKEL (reference sequence). The CDR3 runs to 18 residues. CDR3 protein: CASSRRKEASGNTDTQYF. The CDR3 DNA is TGTGCCAGCAGCCGCCGTAAGGAGGCTAGCGGGAACACAGATACGCAGTATTTT.

A remark on this clone: The same CDR3 also results from other DNA sequences found in this sample. The chain combines TRBV5-1 with TRBJ2-5; D call uncertain. The ends were cut back, 0 bases at V and 1 base at J, with 4 bases in the middle. Germline CDR1 is SGHRS and CDR2 is YFSETQ. This CDR3 has 13 amino acids. The CDR3: CASSLVLQETQYF. Here the CDR3 DNA reads TGCGCCAGCAGCTTGGTCCTCCAAGAGACCCAGTACTTC.

The chain joins TRBV6-2 or TRBV6-3 to TRBJ1-5; D is ambiguous. CDR3 length equals 16 residues. Germline V gene data show CDR1 as MNHEY and CDR2 as SVGEGT. V gave up 5 bases and J gave up 0 bases, with 14 bases separating them. CDR3 sequence (DNA): TGTGCCAGCAGTCGCGACATACTCTTTAGCAATCAGCCCCAGCATTTT. Translating gives CASSRDILFSNQPQHF.

CDR3 in amino acids: CASSWPVTSGRGAQYF. The CDR3 nucleotides read TGTGCCAGCAGTTGGCCCGTGACTAGCGGCAGAGGGGCCCAGTACTTC. The rearrangement joins TRBV6-2 or TRBV6-3 to TRBJ2-5; 9 nucleotides match TRBD2. This CDR3 is built from 16 residues. V shed 4 bases and J 9 bases; nucleotides not matched to a gene: 15. Germline CDR1 reads MNHEY; CDR2 reads SVGEGT.

The chain has TRBV6-5 and TRBJ1-5, with D unresolved. Trimming cost V 8 bases and J 2 bases, with 7 bases left between them. CDR1 MNHEY and CDR2 SVGAGI come from the germline V gene. The CDR3 totals 12 residues. CDR3 region: CASGWGNQPQHF. The CDR3 coding sequence is TGTGCCAGCGGGTGGGGCAATCAGCCCCAGCATTTT.

V and J are TRBV5-1 and TRBJ1-5; D might be TRBD1 (5 bases). This CDR3 is built from 15 residues. The V gene lost 1 base and the J gene lost 7 bases, with 15 bases spanning the gap. The V gene's germline CDR1 is SGHRS and CDR2 YFSETQ. CDR3 loop: CASSLYGAEGQPQHF. The CDR3 DNA sequence: TGCGCCAGCAGCTTGTATGGGGCTGAAGGGCAGCCCCAGCATTTT.

The chain is built from TRBV9 and TRBJ2-7; D remains ambiguous. CDR1 and CDR2 from the germline V gene are SGDLS and YYNGEE. V lost 0 bases, J lost 0 bases, and 10 bases lay in between. This CDR3 has 15 amino acids. CDR3 sequence reads: CASSVGSGSSYEQYF. The CDR3 DNA follows: TGTGCCAGCAGCGTAGGTTCGGGTAGCTCCTACGAGCAGTACTTC.